This TCR beta chain derives from a study of blood T cell repertoires in COVID-19. Study details: Some COVID-19 samples were acute and others convalescent; all came from the United States, Italy and Spain. PBMCs, B-cell-depleted T cells, or T cells were the source of the cDNA or gDNA that made up the material.

As handled by the study authors: Reference gene primer amplification yielded estimated nucleated cell counts. The assay was immunoSEQ multiplex PCR, and TCRdb's table has in-frame clones only and misses some. D and trimming come from the DNA, and the V and J calls and clone size come from that table. The table lists some 400,000 clones, roughly 90% of them singletons. Enrollees, roughly 18 to 89 years old, lived in about two dozen US areas. Sequencing input: PBMCs or T cells enriched from blood (not recorded which). The sequence was obtained from a woman between 40 and 55 years old who had been exposed to COVID-19.

The CDR3 DNA follows: TGTGCCAGTAGTATTTACAGGGCAACCTCTGGGGCCAACGTCCTGACTTTC. Translated: CASSIYRATSGANVLTF. This chain joins TRBV19 and TRBJ2-6, with D possibly matching TRBD1 (6 bases). Trimming removed 3 bases from V and 0 bases from J, with 12 bases in between. Germline V gives CDR1 LNHDA, CDR2 SQIVND (reference sequence). The CDR3 is 17 residues long.